This T cell receptor (beta chain) comes out of a study of T cell responses to AZD1222 COVID-19 vaccine. Study observations and caveats: Along spike, vaccine-associated CD4 TCRs were found throughout, with dominance at 160-218 and 743-854. An increase in Spike-specific TCR breadth and depth was observed after two AZD1222 doses. Mostly white British, mostly female donors; authors suggested clonal diversity may be underestimated.

Many counts were recorded for this clone. Its antigen remains unidentified. Clones were read by immunoSEQ multiplex PCR, and TCRdb kept only the in-frame ones, dropping some. The sample includes roughly 65,000 clones, about nine tenths seen only once; the top ten take around 7.8%. The CDR3 has 15 residues. The trim removed 0 bases at V and 1 base at J, leaving 0 bases unmatched. Germline CDR1 and CDR2: MRHNA and SNTAGT. This chain connects TRBV6-4 to TRBJ2-3, with 8 nucleotides matching TRBD2. Material: peripheral blood, obtained on day 0 of AZD1222 vaccination. This clonotype was obtained from an adult in good health. The CDR3 spells CASSDSREGTDTQYF. CDR3 in DNA: TGTGCCAGCAGTGACTCGCGGGAGGGCACAGATACGCAGTATTTT.